This T cell receptor (beta chain) was recovered during a study of cytomegalovirus exposure and HLA in healthy donors. The wider study: Counted in an early data release were roughly 87 million unique TCRs from HLA-typed donors.

Primers for the PCR totalled 60 Vbeta and 13 Jbeta. The assay was immunoSEQ multiplex PCR, and TCRdb's table has in-frame clones only and misses some. The table includes 150,000 to 200,000 clones, roughly four fifths detected once. The CDR3 spans 16 residues. V lost 0 bases and J 2 bases, leaving 12 bases between the germline ends. Germline assignment: CDR1 SGHRS and CDR2 YFSETQ. V usage is TRBV5-1 and J usage is TRBJ2-1, with D tentatively TRBD1 (5 bases). The TCR comes from a woman under 40 in good health and CMV-seropositive. The sample was PBMCs. Here the CDR3 reads CASSLGVGATYNEQFF. CDR3 DNA sequence: TGCGCCAGCAGCTTGGGGGTAGGGGCCACCTACAATGAGCAGTTCTTC.